These 32 T cell receptor beta chains originate from one sample sequenced in a study of T cell responses to AZD1222 COVID-19 vaccine. Sequenced by immunoSEQ multiplex PCR; TCRdb stores in-frame clones only, minus some. Among about 140,000 clones listed, about 90% were seen once. This specimen was peripheral blood, taken 28 days after the second dose of the MenACWY control vaccine. These receptors all come from an adult who received the MenACWY meningococcal vaccine as a control.

The chain carries TRBV19 and TRBJ1-2, with TRBD1 matching over 8 bases. Germline values: CDR1 LNHDA, CDR2 SQIVND (reference sequence). J lost 8 bases, V lost 7 bases, and 18 bases had no gene match. The CDR3 covers 16 residues. Written as DNA, the CDR3 is TGTGCCAGTACTCCCCCCGAGGACAGGGTAGGACGGGGCTACACCTTC. It translates to CASTPPEDRVGRGYTF.

V gene TRBV6-1 combines with J gene TRBJ1-2, with TRBD1 identical over 7 bases. The CDR3 is 14 amino acids. Germline V gene lookup returns CDR1 MNHNS and CDR2 SASEGT. Trimming removed 1 base from V and 4 bases from J; junction bases left unmatched: 3. CDR3 protein: CASSEGRDSYGYTF. The CDR3, as DNA: TGTGCCAGCAGTGAAGGCCGGGACAGCTATGGCTACACCTTC.

This sequence joins TRBV27 and TRBJ1-2; 7 bases are shared with TRBD1. Germline CDR1 and CDR2: MNHEY and SMNVEV (reference sequence). CDR3 size: 13 residues. The trim removed 5 bases at V and 8 bases at J, leaving 8 bases unmatched. CDR3 region: CASSKTTGIGYTF. The CDR3 DNA follows: TGTGCCAGCAGTAAGACGACAGGGATAGGCTACACCTTC.

The chain is built from TRBV4-3 and TRBJ2-1, with 10 bases that match TRBD1. The CDR3 has 15 residues. The germline gives CDR1 LGHNA, CDR2 YSLEER. The V and J ends lost 4 bases and 9 bases, in that order; junction bases with no gene match: 9. The DNA of the CDR3 is TGCGCCAGCAGCCGCGGACAGGGGGTTTTTGGTGAGCAGTTCTTC. The encoded protein is CASSRGQGVFGEQFF.

The chain couples TRBV14 to TRBJ2-7; D unresolved. The V end lost 11 bases, the J end lost 6 bases, and 29 bases lay between the germline ends. The CDR3 has 16 residues. Germline values: CDR1 SGHDN, CDR2 FVKESK. The CDR3 nucleotides read TGTGCCCTCCGCCCGGTTAGAAGGACCCCCCCTATCGAGCAGTACTTC. Its protein product is CALRPVRRTPPIEQYF.

V usage is TRBV5-4 and J usage is TRBJ2-2; D uncertain. Germline loops: CDR1 SGHNT, CDR2 YYREEE (reference sequence). The CDR3 totals 13 residues. V dropped 2 bases and J dropped 6 bases, with 8 bases sitting between them. The CDR3 nucleotides read TGTGCCAGCAGCTTTTCCCCCCCCGGGGAGCTGTTTTTT. As protein: CASSFSPPGELFF.

This clone was found once. This chain uses TRBV7-8 with TRBJ1-1, with D hard to call. With 5 bases removed from V and 3 bases from J, the gap between germline ends came to 10 bases. The CDR3 contains 13 residues. CDR1 is SGHVS, CDR2 FQNEAQ, per germline. CDR3 region: CASSTTLDTEAFF. The CDR3 DNA follows: TGTGCCAGCAGCACGACCCTGGACACTGAAGCTTTCTTT. Together with reference TRBV7-8 and TRBJ1-1, the CDR3 gives the full variable domain: GAGVSQSPRYKVAKRGQDVALRCDPISGHVSLFWYQQALGQGPEFLTYFQNEAQLDKSGLPSDRFFAERPEGSVSTLKIQRTQQEDSAVYLCASSTTLDTEAFFGQGTRLTVV.

The genes are TRBV30 and TRBJ1-5; D possibly corresponds to TRBD1 (5 bases). This CDR3 region has 13 residues. Looked up from germline, CDR1 is GTSNPN and CDR2 is SVGIG (reference sequence). The ends were cut back, 3 bases at V and 3 bases at J, with 9 bases in the middle. The CDR3 coding sequence is TGTGCCTGGAGGGGGGGGTACAATCAGCCCCAGCATTTT. Its protein is CAWRGGYNQPQHF.

V is TRBV28 and J is TRBJ2-7; 9 bases map to TRBD1. CDR3 length equals 15 residues. Germline V gene lookup returns CDR1 MDHEN and CDR2 SYDVKM. V was pared by 6 bases and J by 2 bases, with 8 bases of the junction left unmatched. The CDR3 DNA follows: TGTGCCAGCAGAAGACCGGGACAGGGCACCTACGAGCAGTACTTC. Translation: CASRRPGQGTYEQYF.

V is TRBV7-9 and J is TRBJ2-5; 7 bases fit TRBD2. Unmatched junction bases numbered 4, after V lost 1 base and J lost 5 bases. Per germline, CDR1 SEHNR and CDR2 FQNEAQ (reference sequence). The CDR3 has 14 residues. The CDR3 loop is CASSLGTRLETQYF. The CDR3 region has the DNA TGTGCCAGCAGCTTAGGGACTAGACTCGAGACCCAGTACTTC. The complete variable domain, with remaining parts taken from reference TRBV7-9 and TRBJ2-5, reads DTGVSQNPRHKITKRGQNVTFRCDPISEHNRLYWYRQTLGQGPEFLTYFQNEAQLEKSRLLSDRFSAERPKGSFSTLEIQRTEQGDSAMYLCASSLGTRLETQYFGPGTRLLVL.

This clone appeared a single time. The rearrangement uses TRBV19 and TRBJ2-7; D may be TRBD1 (6 bases). The CDR3 runs to 14 residues. Trimming cost V 8 bases and J 5 bases, with 19 bases left between them. Germline-derived CDR1 and CDR2 are LNHDA and SQIVND (reference sequence). The CDR3 DNA reads as TGTGCCAGTGGCCCTTCCGGGACAATTCACGAGCAGTACTTC. Translating it yields CASGPSGTIHEQYF.

The rearrangement joins TRBV7-3 to TRBJ2-1; 7 bases line up with TRBD2. The CDR3 runs to 18 residues. The V and J ends lost 1 base and 5 bases, in that order; junction bases with no gene match: 14. CDR1 and CDR2 from the germline V gene are SGHTA and FQGTGA. CDR3: CASSLMGRDPADNNEQFF. The CDR3 nucleotides are TGTGCCAGCAGCTTAATGGGGAGGGATCCAGCAGACAACAATGAGCAGTTCTTC.

The V gene is TRBV19, the J gene TRBJ2-7; either TRBD1 or TRBD2 may fit D (5 bases each). The V end lost 5 bases, the J end lost 0 bases, and 11 bases lay between the germline ends. The CDR3 runs to 14 residues. Germline CDR1 LNHDA, CDR2 SQIVND (reference sequence). The CDR3 DNA reads as TGTGCCAGTAGTCTCGGGACGGTCTCCTACGAGCAGTACTTC. Protein product: CASSLGTVSYEQYF.

This chain joins TRBV30 and TRBJ2-7, with D maybe TRBD1 (6 bases). Germline V gives CDR1 GTSNPN, CDR2 SVGIG (reference sequence). This CDR3 contains 10 residues. Trimming pared 5 bases from V and 5 bases from J, leaving 7 bases between. In DNA, the CDR3 is TGTGCCTGGGGACAGCACGAGCAGTACTTC. Translating gives CAWGQHEQYF.

The chain employs TRBV10-1 and TRBJ1-4; TRBD1 aligns across 8 bases. Trimming at V came to 3 bases and at J to 6 bases, leaving 15 bases not matched to a gene. The length of the CDR3 is 18 residues. Per the germline V gene, CDR1 is WNHNN and CDR2 is SYGVQD (reference sequence). This CDR3 is CASSDSTGVGNFDEKLFF. The CDR3 nucleotides read TGCGCCAGCAGTGACTCGACAGGGGTGGGAAATTTTGATGAAAAACTGTTTTTT.

This chain connects TRBV5-1 to TRBJ2-1, with 8 bases identical to TRBD2. Germline CDR1 is SGHRS and CDR2 is YFSETQ. After removal of 0 bases from V and 1 base from J, the junction contained 3 bases not matched to a gene. The CDR3 runs 16 residues. The CDR3 DNA reads as TGCGCCAGCAGCTTGGGTAGCGGGGAGTCCTACAATGAGCAGTTCTTC. Amino acids: CASSLGSGESYNEQFF.

This clone was found a few times. This chain joins TRBV6-2 or TRBV6-3 and TRBJ2-1, with D perhaps being TRBD1 or TRBD2 (7 bases each). Per germline, CDR1 MNHEY and CDR2 SVGEGT. This CDR3 has 16 amino acids. V was trimmed by 2 bases and J by 5 bases, leaving 16 bases between them. The CDR3, as DNA: TGTGCCAGCAGTTACAATGCAGGGGGGACTAACAATGAGCAGTTCTTC. It specifies CASSYNAGGTNNEQFF.

The CDR3 spells CASSLSGYPSYEQYF. CDR3 bases: TGTGCCAGCAGCTTATCTGGTTACCCCTCCTACGAGCAGTACTTC. The chain has TRBV11-2 and TRBJ2-7; D gene uncertain. Germline lookup yields CDR1 SGHAT and CDR2 FQNNGV. The CDR3 has 15 amino acids. Between the trimmed V and J ends, which lost 2 bases and 0 bases, there was a span of 11 bases. The full variable domain, in which reference TRBV11-2 and TRBJ2-7 provide the parts outside the CDR3, is EAGVAQSPRYKIIEKRQSVAFWCNPISGHATLYWYQQILGQGPKLLIQFQNNGVVDDSQLPKDRFSAERLKGVDSTLKIQPAKLEDSAVYLCASSLSGYPSYEQYFGPGTRLTVT.

The CDR3 bases are TGTGCCAGTGAATATCCCGTATTCCAAGAGACCCAGTACTTC. Protein: CASEYPVFQETQYF. This chain links TRBV27 with TRBJ2-5; D is undetermined. V gave up 9 bases and J gave up 1 base, with 15 bases separating them. Germline V gene sequence: CDR1 MNHEY, CDR2 SMNVEV (reference sequence). CDR3 length: 14 residues.

The J gene is TRBJ1-3, the V gene TRBV4-3, with D unresolved. The V and J ends lost 0 bases and 0 bases respectively, with 6 bases between them. The CDR3 is 15 amino acids. Germline V lookup: CDR1 LGHNA, CDR2 YSLEER. CDR3 in DNA: TGCGCCAGCAGCCAAGATCGGGTCTCTGGAAACACCATATATTTT. Translating it yields CASSQDRVSGNTIYF.

The chain joins TRBV28 to TRBJ1-1, with 7 bases aligning to TRBD1. The V segment lost 6 bases and the J segment 2 bases; nucleotides outside the gene matches: 3. Germline V lookup: CDR1 MDHEN, CDR2 SYDVKM. This CDR3 has 13 residues. The CDR3 reads CASRGDSNTEAFF. The CDR3 nucleotides are TGTGCCAGCAGGGGGGACAGCAACACTGAAGCTTTCTTT.

The chain employs TRBV29-1 and TRBJ2-7; 7 bases align to TRBD1. CDR1 and CDR2 from the germline V gene are SQVTM and ANQGSEA. V trimming: 4 bases; J trimming: 2 bases; junction bases outside the gene matches: 11. The CDR3 covers 15 residues. In nucleotides, the CDR3 is TGCAGCGTTGTTGGGCCAGGACAGGCTGCCTACGAGCAGTACTTC. Its protein product is CSVVGPGQAAYEQYF.

The chain uses TRBV7-9 and TRBJ1-1, with D possibly being TRBD1 (6 bases). Trimming took off 11 bases at V and 1 base at J, with 20 bases between the two ends. Per the germline V gene, CDR1 is SEHNR and CDR2 is FQNEAQ (reference sequence). The CDR3 length is 15 residues. The CDR3 region has the DNA TGTGCCCTGGATGCAGGGGTGGGTTGGAACACTGAAGCTTTCTTT. Protein product: CALDAGVGWNTEAFF.

This CDR3 reads CASSLFGWGELATEAFF. The CDR3 nucleotides read TGTGCCAGCAGCTTGTTCGGTTGGGGGGAGCTCGCCACTGAAGCTTTCTTT. The chain uses TRBV5-5 and TRBJ1-1; a weak D match, TRBD1 (5 bases). CDR3 length: 17 residues. V was pared by 1 base and J by 4 bases, with 20 bases between. Germline V gene data show CDR1 as SGHKS and CDR2 as YYEKEE (reference sequence).

The rearrangement links TRBV10-3 to TRBJ2-1; TRBD2 aligns across 9 bases. The J segment lost 8 bases and the V segment lost 0 bases, leaving 5 bases of the junction unmatched. This CDR3 is built from 15 residues. Germline assignment: CDR1 ENHRY and CDR2 SYGVKD. The chain's CDR3 is CAISESSLAGYEQFF. CDR3 DNA: TGTGCCATCAGTGAGTCCTCACTAGCGGGCTATGAGCAGTTCTTC.

The J gene is TRBJ2-7, the V gene TRBV6-5; 11 bases are a match to TRBD1. The CDR3 runs 15 residues. Germline loops: CDR1 MNHEY, CDR2 SVGAGI. With V trimmed by 8 bases and J by 4 bases, 10 bases remained unmatched. The CDR3 nucleotides are TGTGCCAGCCGAAAAACAGGACAGGGGGCTTACGAGCAGTACTTC. It specifies CASRKTGQGAYEQYF.

This chain connects TRBV28 to TRBJ1-1, with D unresolved. The CDR3 runs to 14 residues. Trimming pared 5 bases from V and 0 bases from J, leaving 10 bases between. CDR1 MDHEN and CDR2 SYDVKM come from the germline V gene. The CDR3, as DNA: TGTGCCAGCAGTGTAACAGCGGTGAACACTGAAGCTTTCTTT. Amino acid sequence: CASSVTAVNTEAFF.

The chain couples TRBV5-1 to TRBJ2-7; 7 bases align to TRBD1. In germline, CDR1 is SGHRS, CDR2 YFSETQ. V was pared by 0 bases and J by 2 bases, with 2 bases of the junction left unmatched. The CDR3 spans 14 residues. The CDR3 reads CASSLGGGPYEQYF. For the CDR3, the DNA is TGCGCCAGCAGCTTGGGAGGGGGCCCCTACGAGCAGTACTTC.

The V call is TRBV23-1, the J call TRBJ1-6; D not certain. TRBV23-1 is recorded as an ORF, its role being uncertain. The ends were cut back, 4 bases at V and 14 bases at J, with 12 bases in the middle. CDR3 length: 12 amino acids. The CDR3: CASSLPYDTLHF. Written as DNA, the CDR3 is TGCGCCAGCAGTCTCCCCTACGATACCCTCCACTTT.

This sequence joins TRBV5-6 and TRBJ1-2; D remains unclear. Germline CDR1 reads SGHDT; CDR2 reads YYEEEE. V lost 0 bases and J 3 bases, leaving 15 bases between the germline ends. The CDR3 extends over 16 amino acids. CDR3 loop: CASSLVGQPTHYGYTF. The CDR3 DNA reads as TGTGCCAGCAGCTTGGTTGGGCAACCAACGCACTATGGCTACACCTTC.

The chain employs TRBV19 and TRBJ1-4; D remains unclear. The germline V gene encodes CDR1 LNHDA and CDR2 SQIVND (reference sequence). CDR3 length: 12 residues. Trimming shortened V by 6 bases and J by 3 bases, and 5 bases separated the two germline ends. Here the CDR3 DNA reads TGTGCCAGTAGATGGTCTAATGAAAAACTGTTTTTT. This translates into CASRWSNEKLFF.

This clone was observed a few times. V and J are TRBV10-3 and TRBJ1-3, with D uncertain. V lost 1 base and J 4 bases, leaving 2 bases between the germline ends. Looked up from germline, CDR1 is ENHRY and CDR2 is SYGVKD. CDR3 size: 12 residues. CDR3 nucleotide sequence: TGTGCCATCAGTGAGTGGGGAAACACCATATATTTT. It specifies CAISEWGNTIYF.